The 16 T cell receptor beta chains reported below all come from one sample, sequenced in a study of blood T cell repertoires in COVID-19. The assay was immunoSEQ multiplex PCR, and TCRdb's table has in-frame clones only and misses some. The data show roughly 250,000 clones, about nine tenths seen once. Sequencing used PBMCs or T cells enriched from blood (not recorded which). The source of these receptors is a middle-aged woman with acute COVID-19.

In DNA, the CDR3 is TGTGCCAGCAGCTATACCGGGACAGGGAACACCGGGGAGCTGTTTTTT. This sequence encodes CASSYTGTGNTGELFF. This chain connects TRBV5-4 to TRBJ2-2, with TRBD1 matching over 8 bases. V trimming: 3 bases; J trimming: 1 base; junction bases outside the gene matches: 5. The CDR3 covers 16 residues. Germline V gene data show CDR1 as SGHNT and CDR2 as YYREEE (reference sequence).

The V and J genes are TRBV7-6 and TRBJ2-7, with TRBD1 matching over 7 bases. Per germline, CDR1 SGHVS and CDR2 FNYEAQ. Trimming at V came to 6 bases and at J to 0 bases, leaving 2 bases not matched to a gene. The CDR3 covers 13 residues. The CDR3 loop reads CASSRQGSYEQYF. The DNA of the CDR3 is TGTGCCAGCAGTCGACAGGGCTCCTACGAGCAGTACTTC.

The chain joins TRBV18 to TRBJ2-5; possibly TRBD1 for D (5 bases). Germline values: CDR1 KGHSH, CDR2 LQKENI. The CDR3 is made up of 14 amino acids. Trimming stripped 4 bases from V and 5 bases from J, with 14 bases between. In DNA form, the CDR3 reads TGTGCCAGCTCACGTTCAGGGTATGGGGAGACCCAGTACTTC. This codes for CASSRSGYGETQYF.

The genes are TRBV4-1 and TRBJ2-2; tentative D call: TRBD2 (5 bases). Germline CDR1 and CDR2: MGHRA and YSYEKL. The CDR3 loop spans 15 amino acids. The V and J ends lost 1 base and 1 base respectively, with 7 bases between them. The CDR3 protein is CASSQAGKNTGELFF. The CDR3 DNA sequence: TGCGCCAGCAGCCAAGCGGGGAAGAACACCGGGGAGCTGTTTTTT.

The rearrangement uses TRBV6-5 and TRBJ2-7, with D tentatively TRBD1 (6 bases). The ends were cut back, 9 bases at V and 0 bases at J, with 15 bases in the middle. Germline V gene lookup returns CDR1 MNHEY and CDR2 SVGAGI. The CDR3 totals 14 residues. DNA for the CDR3: TGTGCCAGAAAGGACAGCAACATCTCCTACGAGCAGTACTTC. This encodes CARKDSNISYEQYF.

This sequence joins TRBV25-1 and TRBJ1-2; D possibly corresponds to TRBD1 (5 bases). V was clipped by 3 bases and J by 7 bases, with 15 bases between them. Germline V gene data show CDR1 as MGHDK and CDR2 as SYGVNS. This CDR3 comprises 14 residues. CDR3 amino acids: CASSDRPGTGGYTF. The CDR3 nucleotides are TGTGCCAGCAGTGATCGGCCGGGTACAGGTGGCTACACCTTC.

The rearrangement links TRBV4-3 to TRBJ1-1; possible D gene TRBD1, 5 bases. Germline V gene sequence: CDR1 LGHNA, CDR2 YSLEER. Trimming took off 0 bases at V and 0 bases at J, with 8 bases between the two ends. The CDR3 length is 15 residues. The CDR3 DNA sequence: TGCGCCAGCAGCCAAGACGGGGGAATGAACACTGAAGCTTTCTTT. This gives the protein CASSQDGGMNTEAFF.

The chain couples TRBV9 to TRBJ1-3; 7 bases are shared with TRBD1. J was trimmed by 4 bases and V by 4 bases; bases with no gene match: 8. The CDR3 totals 15 residues. Germline loops: CDR1 SGDLS, CDR2 YYNGEE. This CDR3 is CASSPRQGPGNTIYF. CDR3 DNA sequence: TGTGCCAGCAGCCCTCGACAGGGACCAGGAAACACCATATATTTT. Supplemented by reference TRBV9 and TRBJ1-3, the full variable domain reads DSGVTQTPKHLITATGQRVTLRCSPRSGDLSVYWYQQSLDQGLQFLIQYYNGEERAKGNILERFSAQQFPDLHSELNLSSLELGDSALYFCASSPRQGPGNTIYFGEGSWLTVV.

V gene TRBV11-3 combines with J gene TRBJ1-3; 7 bases map to TRBD1. Germline V lookup: CDR1 SGHNT, CDR2 YENEEA. Trimming at V came to 5 bases and at J to 0 bases, leaving 7 bases not matched to a gene. The CDR3 is 16 amino acids. This chain's CDR3 is CASSLVDRSSGNTIYF. CDR3 bases: TGTGCCAGCAGCCTCGTGGACAGGAGCTCTGGAAACACCATATATTTT.

The chain has TRBV19 and TRBJ1-1; 9 nucleotides agree with TRBD1. The CDR3 is 18 residues long. The V segment lost 1 base and the J segment 3 bases; nucleotides outside the gene matches: 12. CDR1 and CDR2 from the germline V gene are LNHDA and SQIVND (reference sequence). CDR3 sequence reads: CASSIGRIRDRVHTEAFF. The CDR3, as DNA: TGTGCCAGTAGTATAGGTCGGATAAGGGACAGGGTGCACACTGAAGCTTTCTTT.

The J gene is TRBJ1-5, the V gene TRBV18, with a tentative D call TRBD1 (6 bases). This CDR3 contains 14 residues. V was clipped by 5 bases and J by 2 bases, with 10 bases between them. Germline lookup yields CDR1 KGHSH and CDR2 LQKENI. The CDR3 loop is CASSSDSGNQPQHF. The DNA of the CDR3 is TGTGCCAGCTCATCGGACAGCGGCAATCAGCCCCAGCATTTT. The variable domain in full, completed from reference TRBV18 and TRBJ1-5, reads NAGVMQNPRHLVRRRGQEARLRCSPMKGHSHVYWYRQLPEEGLKFMVYLQKENIIDESGMPKERFSAEFPKEGPSILRIQQVVRGDSAAYFCASSSDSGNQPQHFGDGTRLSIL.

This clone was detected a few times. The V call is TRBV10-3, the J call TRBJ2-7, with D uncertain. With 6 bases removed from V and 3 bases from J, the gap between germline ends came to 9 bases. Germline values: CDR1 ENHRY, CDR2 SYGVKD. The CDR3 is 12 residues long. The CDR3 sequence is CAISNPSYEQYF. In nucleotides, the CDR3 is TGTGCCATCAGCAACCCTAGCTACGAGCAGTACTTC.

The chain joins TRBV2 to TRBJ1-1; D ambiguous. The germline gives CDR1 SNHLY, CDR2 FYNNEI. V lost 1 base and J 4 bases, leaving 13 bases between the germline ends. This CDR3 is 15 amino acids long. Here the CDR3 DNA reads TGTGCCAGCAGTGAAGGGGCCCCTTTGGTCACTGAAGCTTTCTTT. As protein: CASSEGAPLVTEAFF.

This chain joins TRBV30 and TRBJ2-3; tentatively, D is TRBD2 (5 bases). The V gene lost 1 base and the J gene lost 1 base, with 9 bases spanning the gap. The CDR3 covers 14 residues. Germline V gene sequence: CDR1 GTSNPN, CDR2 SVGIG (reference sequence). CDR3: CAWSADGGTDTQYF. The CDR3 region has the DNA TGTGCCTGGAGTGCCGACGGGGGCACAGATACGCAGTATTTT.

The CDR3 bases are TGTGCCAGCTCACCCCTGCGGGGTAAGACTGAAGCTTTCTTT. Protein: CASSPLRGKTEAFF. V is TRBV18 and J is TRBJ1-1; D gene ambiguous. CDR1 is KGHSH and CDR2 is LQKENI in the germline V gene. Between the trimmed V and J ends, which lost 3 bases and 5 bases, there was a span of 13 bases. The CDR3 contains 14 residues.

The chain combines TRBV5-1 with TRBJ1-2, with 10 bases aligning to TRBD1. Germline trimming cut 4 bases from V and 0 bases from J; bases unmatched to any gene: 0. CDR1 and CDR2 (germline): SGHRS, YFSETQ. This CDR3 is built from 14 residues. This CDR3 is CASSGQGANYGYTF. The CDR3 bases are TGCGCCAGCAGCGGACAGGGGGCTAACTATGGCTACACCTTC. Together with reference TRBV5-1 and TRBJ1-2, the CDR3 gives the full variable domain: KAGVTQTPRYLIKTRGQQVTLSCSPISGHRSVSWYQQTPGQGLQFLFEYFSETQRNKGNFPGRFSGRQFSNSRSEMNVSTLELGDSALYLCASSGQGANYGYTFGSGTRLTVV.